This T cell receptor (beta chain) was sequenced for a study of blood T cell repertoires in COVID-19. Clones were sequenced by immunoSEQ multiplex PCR, and TCRdb holds only the in-frame ones, with some missing. The sample shows 85,000 to 95,000 clones, 80% to 95% of them seen only once. The V gene's germline CDR1 is SGHRS and CDR2 YFSETQ. The CDR3 is made up of 15 amino acids. V lost 0 bases, J lost 4 bases, and 13 bases lay in between. The clonotype was recovered from a woman aged 50 to 60 in a cohort sampled during active COVID-19. V is TRBV5-1 and J is TRBJ1-2, with D maybe TRBD1 (5 bases). Sequencing input: peripheral blood. The CDR3 DNA sequence: TGCGCCAGCAGCTTGGAGGGGTGGGGCATCTATGGCTACACCTTC. This translates into CASSLEGWGIYGYTF.